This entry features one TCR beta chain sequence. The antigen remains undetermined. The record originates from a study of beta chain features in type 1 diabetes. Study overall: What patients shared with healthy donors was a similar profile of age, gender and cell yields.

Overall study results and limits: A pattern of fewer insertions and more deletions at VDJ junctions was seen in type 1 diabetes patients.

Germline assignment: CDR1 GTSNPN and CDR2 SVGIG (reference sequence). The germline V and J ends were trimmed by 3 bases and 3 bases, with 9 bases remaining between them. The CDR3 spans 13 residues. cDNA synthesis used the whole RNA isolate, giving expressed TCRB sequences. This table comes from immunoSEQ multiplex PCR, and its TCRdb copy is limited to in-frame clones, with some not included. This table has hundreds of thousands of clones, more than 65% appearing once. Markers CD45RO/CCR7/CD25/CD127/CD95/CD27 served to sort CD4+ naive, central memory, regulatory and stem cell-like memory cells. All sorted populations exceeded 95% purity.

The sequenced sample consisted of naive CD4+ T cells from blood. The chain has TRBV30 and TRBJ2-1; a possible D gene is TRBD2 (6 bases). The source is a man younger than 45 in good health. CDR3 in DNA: TGTGCCTGGAGGGCTAGCGTCTACAATGAGCAGTTCTTC. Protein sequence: CAWRASVYNEQFF.